The T cell receptor beta chain under discussion was sequenced for a study of cytomegalovirus exposure and HLA in healthy donors. This clone was observed a handful of times. V lost 7 bases and J lost 5; bases outside the gene matches: 10. Germline loops: CDR1 LNHDA, CDR2 SQIVND (reference sequence). CDR3 length: 15 residues. Donors consisted of healthy bone marrow donors. The PCR contained 60 Vbeta and 13 Jbeta primers. The data were produced by immunoSEQ multiplex PCR, yet TCRdb's version contains in-frame clones alone and is incomplete. The sample carries about 160,000 clones, about four fifths recorded once.

The chain has TRBV19 and TRBJ1-4; 7 positions agree with TRBD1. This receptor was identified in a man aged 50-59 years in good health and CMV-seropositive. The sequencing sample was made of PBMCs. CDR3 loop: CASKDRDSPNEKLFF. Here the CDR3 DNA reads TGTGCCAGTAAGGACCGGGACAGTCCGAATGAAAAACTGTTTTTT.